The 10 T cell receptor beta chains given below trace back to one sample, sequenced in a study of blood T cell repertoires in COVID-19. Profiled with immunoSEQ multiplex PCR; TCRdb holds only in-frame clones, not every one. Of 100,000 or so clones in the sample, 80% to 90% were seen once. The sample taken for sequencing was PBMCs or T cells enriched from blood (not recorded which). Receptor source: a woman in her 50s who had recovered from COVID-19.

This rearrangement joins TRBV9 to TRBJ1-5; 11 nucleotides agree with TRBD1. Trimming took 3 bases from V and 0 from J; bases not matched to a gene: 5. This CDR3 region has 17 residues. Germline V lookup: CDR1 SGDLS, CDR2 YYNGEE. The CDR3 sequence is CASSAGTGGNSNQPQHF. The CDR3 DNA reads as TGTGCCAGCAGCGCCGGGACAGGGGGGAATAGCAATCAGCCCCAGCATTTT. Combining the CDR3 with reference TRBV9 and TRBJ1-5 gives the whole variable domain DSGVTQTPKHLITATGQRVTLRCSPRSGDLSVYWYQQSLDQGLQFLIQYYNGEERAKGNILERFSAQQFPDLHSELNLSSLELGDSALYFCASSAGTGGNSNQPQHFGDGTRLSIL.

The chain links TRBV10-3 to TRBJ1-3; 7 nucleotides match TRBD1. CDR1 is ENHRY, CDR2 SYGVKD, per germline. CDR3 length: 14 residues. Losses at the gene ends were 6 bases for V and 10 bases for J; bases not matched to a gene: 12. The CDR3, as DNA: TGTGCCATCAGGGGACAGTCCGCCGACTCTACCATATATTTT. Amino acid sequence: CAIRGQSADSTIYF.

This chain joins TRBV28 and TRBJ1-1, with D tentatively TRBD1 (5 bases). V gave up 5 bases and J gave up 5 bases, with 9 bases separating them. CDR1 and CDR2 from the germline V gene are MDHEN and SYDVKM. The CDR3 runs 12 residues. The CDR3 region has the DNA TGTGCCAGCAGTCCTCAGGGAACTGAAGCTTTCTTT. This encodes CASSPQGTEAFF.

Here the CDR3 reads CASGRRDSYEQYF. In DNA, the CDR3 is TGTGCCAGCGGGCGGCGGGATTCCTACGAGCAGTACTTC. This chain uses TRBV13 with TRBJ2-7; D perhaps matches TRBD2 (6 bases). The CDR3 length is 13 residues. Germline CDR1 reads PRHDT; CDR2 reads FYEKMQ (reference sequence). The V gene lost 8 bases and the J gene lost 1 base, with 12 bases spanning the gap.

This chain links TRBV29-1 with TRBJ2-1; D may be TRBD2 (5 bases). Deletions cut 3 bases from V and 9 bases from J, with 12 bases between. The germline V gene has CDR1 SQVTM and CDR2 ANQGSEA. The CDR3 is 12 residues long. CDR3: CSVDSLEGEQFF. The CDR3 DNA is TGCAGCGTTGACAGCCTAGAGGGTGAGCAGTTCTTC.

CDR3 in DNA: TGTGCCAGCAGTTTATGGGCGGGGGGTGATTATGGCTACACCTTC. This gives the protein CASSLWAGGDYGYTF. This chain connects TRBV28 to TRBJ1-2; D possibly corresponds to TRBD1 (5 bases). Germline V CDR1 and CDR2: MDHEN, SYDVKM. The CDR3 consists of 15 residues. Trimming cost V 0 bases and J 5 bases, with 13 bases left between them.

This clone was picked up a small number of times. The chain employs TRBV12-3 or TRBV12-4 and TRBJ1-2, with D maybe TRBD1 (5 bases). V lost 0 bases to trimming and J lost 4 bases, with 6 bases between them. This CDR3 contains 13 residues. The CDR3 region has the DNA TGTGCCAGCAGTTTAGCAGGGGCCTATGGCTACACCTTC. Its translation: CASSLAGAYGYTF.

The chain has TRBV28 and TRBJ1-2; D is uncertain. The CDR3 totals 13 residues. Per the germline V gene, CDR1 is MDHEN and CDR2 is SYDVKM. The V end was cut by 2 bases, the J end by 8 bases, with 12 bases between. DNA of the CDR3: TGTGCCAGCAGTTTAACGCAGGTTCGGGGCTACACCTTC. Translation gives CASSLTQVRGYTF.

The chain links TRBV24-1 to TRBJ1-5; 10 bases agree with TRBD1. Germline lookup yields CDR1 KGHDR and CDR2 SFDVKD. The ends lost 4 bases at V and 5 bases at J; junction bases unmatched: 7. The CDR3 totals 16 residues. Here the CDR3 reads CATSDRPGTGDQPQHF. The CDR3 nucleotides read TGTGCCACCAGTGACCGACCTGGGACAGGGGATCAGCCCCAGCATTTT.

The gene calls are TRBV3-1 (or the pseudogene TRBV3-2) and TRBJ2-2; D might be TRBD2 (6 bases). Germline V gene data show CDR1 as LGHDT and CDR2 as YNNKEL (reference sequence). The CDR3 extends over 17 amino acids. Trimming pared 3 bases from V and 0 bases from J, leaving 14 bases between. DNA for the CDR3: TGTGCCAGCAGCCATAGGTACGGGAGCACGAACACCGGGGAGCTGTTTTTT. Translated: CASSHRYGSTNTGELFF.